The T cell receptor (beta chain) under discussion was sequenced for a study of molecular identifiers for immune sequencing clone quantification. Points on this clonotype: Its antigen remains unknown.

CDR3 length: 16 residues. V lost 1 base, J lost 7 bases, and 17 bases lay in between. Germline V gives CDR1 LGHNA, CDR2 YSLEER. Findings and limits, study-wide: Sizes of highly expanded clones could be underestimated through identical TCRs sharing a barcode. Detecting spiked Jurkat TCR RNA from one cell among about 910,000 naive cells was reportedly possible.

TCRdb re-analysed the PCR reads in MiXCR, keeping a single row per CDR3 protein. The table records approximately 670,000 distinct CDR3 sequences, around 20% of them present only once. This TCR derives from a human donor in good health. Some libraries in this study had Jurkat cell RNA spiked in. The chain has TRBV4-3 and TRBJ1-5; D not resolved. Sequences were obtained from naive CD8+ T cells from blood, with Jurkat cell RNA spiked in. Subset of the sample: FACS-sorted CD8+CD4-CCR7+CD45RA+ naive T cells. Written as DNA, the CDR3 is TGCGCCAGCAGCCAAGGATGGCGGTTAACCGCCCAGCCCCAGCATTTT. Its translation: CASSQGWRLTAQPQHF.